This paragraph covers one T cell receptor beta chain sequence. In the authors' workflow: Using reference gene primer amplification, nucleated cell counts were estimated. Here immunoSEQ multiplex PCR was the method, and the copy in TCRdb shows in-frame clones only, minus some. V, J and clone size reflect that table, while D and trimming were determined from the DNA. The data contain approximately 300,000 clones, 70% to 85% of them singletons. V shed 3 bases and J 4 bases; nucleotides not matched to a gene: 6. This CDR3 spans 15 amino acids. The germline CDR1 and CDR2 sequences are SGHNT and YYREEE (reference sequence). This sample stems from a study of blood T cell repertoires in COVID-19.

This rearrangement joins TRBV5-4 to TRBJ2-2; 7 bases are a match to TRBD1. This clonotype originated in a human donor with COVID-19, enrolled during active disease. The donor label of this sample is uncertain. The sample consisted of peripheral blood. The CDR3 reads CASSSQGFSTGELFF. The CDR3 DNA reads as TGTGCCAGCAGCTCACAGGGGTTTAGCACCGGGGAGCTGTTTTTT. The whole variable domain, filled in from reference TRBV5-4 and TRBJ2-2, reads ETGVTQSPTHLIKTRGQQVTLRCSSQSGHNTVSWYQQALGQGPQFIFQYYREEENGRGNFPPRFSGLQFPNYSSELNVNALELDDSALYLCASSSQGFSTGELFFGEGSRLTVL.